This paragraph covers one T cell receptor (beta chain) sequence. The data were produced by immunoSEQ multiplex PCR, yet TCRdb's version contains in-frame clones alone and is incomplete. The sample contains around 100,000 clones, 80% to 95% of which appear only once. This sample is part of a study of control samples from healthy donors and cancer patients. Germline V lookup: CDR1 SEHNR, CDR2 FQNEAQ (reference sequence). The CDR3 contains 15 residues. The V end was cut by 5 bases, the J end by 0 bases, with 13 bases between. The chain recombines TRBV7-9 with TRBJ1-1; D ambiguous. Sequenced input: blood. The clonotype comes from a human donor in good health. The donor label of this sample is uncertain. CDR3 in amino acids: CASSRVLGLNTEAFF. The DNA for the CDR3 is TGTGCCAGCAGCCGAGTCCTAGGCCTGAACACTGAAGCTTTCTTT.